The 23 T cell receptor beta chains given below trace back to one sample, sequenced in a study of cytomegalovirus exposure and HLA in healthy donors. Assay used: immunoSEQ multiplex PCR; TCRdb lists only in-frame clones, some missing. Of tens of thousands of clones detected, approximately 96% appear once; the ten largest clones hold 0.78%. The sequenced sample was PBMCs. These receptors came from a man in his late teens or twenties in good health and CMV-seronegative.

V is TRBV28 and J is TRBJ1-1; 10 bases fit TRBD1. With V trimmed by 5 bases and J by 8 bases, 11 bases remained unmatched. The CDR3 spans 15 residues. The germline V gene encodes CDR1 MDHEN and CDR2 SYDVKM. The chain's CDR3 is CASSPWTGGGPEAFF. The CDR3 DNA reads TGTGCCAGCAGTCCCTGGACAGGGGGGGGCCCCGAAGCTTTCTTT.

This rearrangement joins TRBV30 to TRBJ1-1; D remains ambiguous. The CDR3 extends over 13 amino acids. The V gene lost 1 base and the J gene lost 1 base, with 7 bases spanning the gap. Germline assignment: CDR1 GTSNPN and CDR2 SVGIG (reference sequence). CDR3 coding DNA: TGTGCCTGGAGTGAGCGGCCGAACACTGAAGCTTTCTTT. This translates into CAWSERPNTEAFF.

The V gene is TRBV27, the J gene TRBJ2-1, with D tentatively TRBD2 (5 bases). V dropped 2 bases and J dropped 0 bases, with 8 bases sitting between them. CDR3 length equals 15 residues. The V gene's germline CDR1 is MNHEY and CDR2 SMNVEV (reference sequence). The CDR3 sequence: CASSLEGNSYNEQFF. CDR3 DNA: TGTGCCAGCAGTTTAGAGGGAAACTCCTACAATGAGCAGTTCTTC.

This rearrangement joins TRBV28 to TRBJ2-7, with a possible D match to TRBD2 (5 bases). The CDR3 runs 13 residues. Germline V gene lookup returns CDR1 MDHEN and CDR2 SYDVKM. Trimming took 5 bases from V and 6 from J, leaving 14 bases between them. CDR3 coding DNA: TGTGCCAGCAGTCTGACCGGGAACGGCGAGCAGTACTTC. It translates to CASSLTGNGEQYF.

The genes are TRBV11-2 and TRBJ2-7; D ambiguous. V lost 0 bases and J lost 3, with 15 bases in between. Germline V gene data show CDR1 as SGHAT and CDR2 as FQNNGV. CDR3 size: 16 residues. CDR3 sequence (DNA): TGTGCCAGCAGCTTAGAGGGCGCCAGGAACGGCTACGAGCAGTACGTC. This gives the protein CASSLEGARNGYEQYV.

The J gene is TRBJ2-3, the V gene TRBV10-1; 12 bases line up with TRBD2. The V gene end was trimmed by 0 bases and the J gene end by 6 bases; junction bases not matched to a gene: 7. The CDR3 loop spans 17 amino acids. Germline values: CDR1 WNHNN, CDR2 SYGVQD (reference sequence). The CDR3: CASSESLAGGPRDTQYF. Written as DNA, the CDR3 is TGCGCCAGCAGTGAGTCTCTAGCGGGAGGGCCAAGGGATACGCAGTATTTT.

The chain couples TRBV19 to TRBJ1-1; TRBD1 might be the D (6 bases). The V gene lost 8 bases and the J gene lost 4 bases, with 11 bases spanning the gap. CDR3 length: 12 amino acids. The germline gives CDR1 LNHDA, CDR2 SQIVND (reference sequence). The CDR3 DNA is TGTGCCAGTCAGAGGGGGTCCACTGAAGCTTTCTTT. Translation gives CASQRGSTEAFF.

The rearrangement uses TRBV5-1 and TRBJ2-3; tentatively, D is TRBD2 (7 bases). The CDR3 spans 17 residues. In germline, CDR1 is SGHRS, CDR2 YFSETQ. The V end was cut by 4 bases, the J end by 0 bases, with 18 bases between. As DNA, the CDR3 is TGCGCCAGCAGCCCTACTGTGGGGGGGCCTAGCACAGATACGCAGTATTTT. Amino acids: CASSPTVGGPSTDTQYF.

This clone was found once. The V and J genes are TRBV2 and TRBJ1-2; a weak D match, TRBD1 (5 bases). This CDR3 has 12 amino acids. The V end lost 8 bases, the J end lost 4 bases, and 11 bases lay between the germline ends. CDR1 and CDR2 (germline): SNHLY, FYNNEI. CDR3: CASRGGAYGYTF. The CDR3 bases are TGTGCCAGCCGGGGGGGAGCCTATGGCTACACCTTC.

The chain links TRBV5-1 to TRBJ2-5; no reliable D call. Trimming shortened V by 1 base and J by 2 bases, and 3 bases separated the two germline ends. Germline-derived CDR1 and CDR2 are SGHRS and YFSETQ. The CDR3 spans 12 residues. CDR3 in DNA: TGCGCCAGCAGCTTGTCGCAAGAGACCCAGTACTTC. Translating it yields CASSLSQETQYF.

The rearrangement links TRBV9 to TRBJ2-1; TRBD2 is a possible D gene (5 bases). Trimming removed 0 bases at V and 3 bases at J, with 10 bases between. This CDR3 is built from 15 residues. Per the germline V gene, CDR1 is SGDLS and CDR2 is YYNGEE. The CDR3 sequence is CASSVEERSYNEQFF. The CDR3 region has the DNA TGTGCCAGCAGCGTAGAAGAGCGGAGCTACAATGAGCAGTTCTTC.

V usage is TRBV5-6 and J usage is TRBJ2-7; D might be TRBD2 (5 bases). This CDR3 is built from 16 residues. Germline V gene lookup returns CDR1 SGHDT and CDR2 YYEEEE. The V end was cut by 0 bases, the J end by 3 bases, with 16 bases between. The CDR3 region has the DNA TGTGCCAGCAGCTTGGACCGGTGGGCCGGACTCTACGAGCAGTACTTC. It codes for CASSLDRWAGLYEQYF.

The V and J genes are TRBV7-9 and TRBJ2-1, with 12 bases that match TRBD2. CDR3 length equals 17 residues. Germline V gives CDR1 SEHNR, CDR2 FQNEAQ (reference sequence). Losses at the gene ends were 2 bases for V and 0 bases for J; bases not matched to a gene: 2. CDR3: CASSLTTSGSSYNEQFF. The CDR3 bases are TGTGCCAGCAGCTTAACGACTAGCGGGAGCTCCTACAATGAGCAGTTCTTC.

The V gene is TRBV29-1, the J gene TRBJ1-3, with a tentative D call TRBD1 (5 bases). Trimming took off 0 bases at V and 1 base at J, with 13 bases between the two ends. The germline gives CDR1 SQVTM, CDR2 ANQGSEA. The CDR3 runs to 16 residues. The CDR3 DNA is TGCAGCGTTGAAGAGAGAAAGGGGTTTTCTGGAAACACCATATATTTT. It is translated as CSVEERKGFSGNTIYF.

This clone was detected only once. The V gene is TRBV7-6, the J gene TRBJ1-1; 7 bases match TRBD1. V was clipped by 3 bases and J by 7 bases; unmatched bases: 5. Germline CDR1 reads SGHVS; CDR2 reads FNYEAQ. CDR3 length: 13 residues. The CDR3 sequence is CASSLTGYNEAFF. The CDR3, as DNA: TGTGCCAGCAGCTTGACAGGGTATAATGAAGCTTTCTTT. Filled out from reference TRBV7-6 and TRBJ1-1, the complete variable domain reads GAGVSQSPRYKVTKRGQDVALRCDPISGHVSLYWYRQALGQGPEFLTYFNYEAQQDKSGLPNDRFSAERPEGSISTLTIQRTEQRDSAMYRCASSLTGYNEAFFGQGTRLTVV.

This clone was counted a single time. The V gene is TRBV28, the J gene TRBJ2-3, with no clear D. The length of the CDR3 is 15 residues. Trimming stripped 2 bases from V and 8 bases from J, with 17 bases between. Germline CDR1 and CDR2: MDHEN and SYDVKM. The CDR3 reads CASSLERLGGSTQYF. CDR3 DNA sequence: TGTGCCAGCAGTTTAGAGAGACTTGGCGGTAGTACGCAGTATTTT.

This rearrangement joins TRBV7-2 to TRBJ1-2; the match to TRBD1 covers 7 bases. The CDR3 is made up of 14 amino acids. V trimming: 4 bases; J trimming: 8 bases; junction bases outside the gene matches: 10. Per the germline V gene, CDR1 is SGHTA and CDR2 is FQGNSA. CDR3 coding DNA: TGTGCCAGCAGCTACCAAACAGGGGTTGGGGGCTACACCTTC. This translates into CASSYQTGVGGYTF.

The V gene is TRBV11-3, the J gene TRBJ2-5, with D tentatively TRBD1 (6 bases). Trimming cost V 8 bases and J 0 bases, with 19 bases left between them. This CDR3 region has 16 residues. Germline V gives CDR1 SGHNT, CDR2 YENEEA. The CDR3 DNA follows: TGTGCCAGCGCCTCGACCGGGACAACGTACCAAGAGACCCAGTACTTC. This encodes CASASTGTTYQETQYF.

V is TRBV27 and J is TRBJ1-5; TRBD1 matches 11 bases. CDR1 is MNHEY, CDR2 SMNVEV, per germline (reference sequence). The CDR3 is 16 amino acids. J lost 7 bases, V lost 3 bases, and 8 bases had no gene match. The CDR3 loop reads CASSFLGTGGRQPQHF. The CDR3 nucleotides are TGTGCCAGCAGTTTTCTCGGGACAGGGGGACGACAGCCCCAGCATTTT.

CDR3 nucleotide sequence: TGTGCCAGCAGCTTAGGGACAGGGGGCGCGCGGGGCTACACCTTC. Translating gives CASSLGTGGARGYTF. The chain couples TRBV7-2 to TRBJ1-2; TRBD1 agrees at 11 bases. Germline V gene data show CDR1 as SGHTA and CDR2 as FQGNSA. V dropped 1 base and J dropped 8; count of bases not matched to a gene: 6. The CDR3 runs to 15 residues.

The chain is built from TRBV15 and TRBJ2-5; 7 positions agree with TRBD2. J gave up 4 bases and V 1 base, and 3 bases lay outside the gene matches. CDR1 and CDR2 (germline): LNHNV, YYDKDF (reference sequence). This CDR3 has 14 residues. The DNA for the CDR3 is TGTGCCACCAGCAGAGTGAGCGGGATAGAGACCCAGTACTTC. Translation: CATSRVSGIETQYF.

This chain links TRBV4-3 with TRBJ2-1; TRBD2 might be the D (6 bases). The germline gives CDR1 LGHNA, CDR2 YSLEER. The ends were cut back, 1 base at V and 6 bases at J, with 19 bases in the middle. The length of the CDR3 is 17 residues. The CDR3 reads CASSQARTIPLVNEQFF. CDR3 sequence (DNA): TGCGCCAGCAGCCAAGCCCGGACTATCCCATTAGTCAATGAGCAGTTCTTC.

The chain links TRBV15 to TRBJ1-3, with D hard to call. V was cut by 0 bases and J by 1 base, with 10 bases left in between. The CDR3 is 16 amino acids. In germline, CDR1 is LNHNV, CDR2 YYDKDF (reference sequence). The CDR3 DNA reads TGTGCCACCAGCAGAGATGTTACAGCATCTGGAAACACCATATATTTT. This sequence encodes CATSRDVTASGNTIYF.